This passage covers 23 T cell receptor beta chains from one sample sequenced in a study of regulatory T cells in long-lasting Graves disease. Arm-PCR of CDR3 regions and iRepertoire HTBI primers were used to build TCR beta libraries. MiXCR was run by TCRdb on the multiplex PCR reads, yielding one entry per CDR3 protein. The sample records about 350,000 distinct CDR3 sequences, 15% to 20% being singletons. Documented time point: newly diagnosed GD, antithyroid drugs for less than 3 months. PBMC RNA was the source of the TCR library. This same sample was also taken into another study, of T cells in Graves' hyperthyroidism and ophthalmopathy.

The sequenced sample was peripheral blood mononuclear cells (PBMCs), obtained at new diagnosis, from a patient treated with antithyroid drugs. These receptors were taken from a woman aged 18-29 years with Graves disease.

In this sample, this clonotype turned up a few times. The CDR3 bases are TGTGCCATCAGTGTTGAGCGGGGACCCGGGGATACGCAGTATTTT. It is translated as CAISVERGPGDTQYF. The rearrangement uses TRBV10-3 and TRBJ2-3; 7 positions match TRBD2. The germline V gene has CDR1 ENHRY and CDR2 SYGVKD. V gave up 4 bases and J gave up 6 bases; unmatched junction bases: 10. The length of the CDR3 is 15 residues.

This clonotype has ten or more counts. The chain combines TRBV20-1 with TRBJ1-5; 7 bases map to TRBD1. J gave up 3 bases and V 3 bases, and 5 bases lay outside the gene matches. The CDR3 covers 14 residues. The germline V gene encodes CDR1 DFQATT and CDR2 SNEGSKA (reference sequence). CDR3 residues: CSASDRVPNQPQHF. In nucleotides, the CDR3 is TGCAGTGCTAGCGACAGGGTCCCCAATCAGCCCCAGCATTTT.

This clonotype was observed at least ten times. The CDR3 coding sequence is TGTGCCAGCAGTTTGGGACACGGGGGATACGAGCAGTACTTC. Amino acid sequence: CASSLGHGGYEQYF. The V gene is TRBV27, the J gene TRBJ2-7; D tentatively fits TRBD1 or TRBD2 (6 bases each). This CDR3 contains 14 residues. Deletions cut 3 bases from V and 4 bases from J, with 13 bases between. CDR1 and CDR2 (germline): MNHEY, SMNVEV (reference sequence).

About this clonotype: This may stem from a read error, because a much larger clone lies one nucleotide away. This chain joins TRBV11-2 and TRBJ2-2; TRBD2 is a possible D gene (6 bases). The CDR3 sequence is 13 residues long. Germline V gene sequence: CDR1 SGHAT, CDR2 FQNNGV. The CDR3 DNA follows: TGTGCCGGCAGGAGACTAGATTCCGGGGAGCTGTTTTTT. This gives the protein CAGRRLDSGELFF.

At least ten counts were recorded for this clonotype. V usage is TRBV29-1 and J usage is TRBJ2-7; TRBD1 matches 8 bases. The CDR3 is 13 amino acids. CDR1 and CDR2 (germline): SQVTM, ANQGSEA. V lost 5 bases, J lost 3 bases, and 6 bases stayed unmatched. CDR3 coding DNA: TGCAGCGTTCCCGGGACAGGAAGCTACGAGCAGTACTTC. Translation gives CSVPGTGSYEQYF.

Ten or more counts support this clonotype. The chain joins TRBV20-1 to TRBJ2-5; possibly TRBD2 for D (5 bases). The CDR3 runs 14 residues. Trimming stripped 4 bases from V and 1 base from J, with 13 bases between. Germline V gives CDR1 DFQATT, CDR2 SNEGSKA (reference sequence). The DNA for the CDR3 is TGCAGTGCTAACAAACTAGTAATCCAAGAGACCCAGTACTTC. The encoded protein is CSANKLVIQETQYF.

This clonotype was counted many times. The chain employs TRBV3-1 and TRBJ2-1; 9 nucleotides match TRBD2. The CDR3 spans 18 residues. The germline gives CDR1 LGHDT, CDR2 YNNKEL (reference sequence). Unmatched junction bases numbered 10, after V lost 0 bases and J lost 4 bases. The CDR3 sequence is CASSQDPLGLAGYNEQFF. CDR3 in DNA: TGTGCCAGCAGCCAAGATCCATTGGGCCTAGCGGGGTACAATGAGCAGTTCTTC.

This clonotype came up many times. The chain joins TRBV20-1 to TRBJ2-1; D not certain. V gave up 7 bases and J gave up 0 bases, with 13 bases separating them. CDR1 DFQATT and CDR2 SNEGSKA come from the germline V gene (reference sequence). CDR3 length: 14 amino acids. The CDR3 here is CSVFGDRSYNEQFF. The CDR3 DNA is TGCAGTGTGTTTGGGGATCGCTCCTACAATGAGCAGTTCTTC.

The J gene is TRBJ1-5, the V gene TRBV24-1; 9 nucleotides agree with TRBD1. The CDR3 is 15 amino acids. Germline V lookup: CDR1 KGHDR, CDR2 SFDVKD. V was clipped by 9 bases and J by 2 bases; unmatched bases: 7. In nucleotides, the CDR3 is TGTGCCACCGGACACAGGGGGCTGGGCAATCAGCCCCAGCATTTT. It translates to CATGHRGLGNQPQHF.

A note on this clonotype: Being one base from a much bigger clone, this may be a read error. The V call is TRBV20-1, the J call TRBJ2-1; 9 bases are a match to TRBD1. The CDR3 is made up of 14 amino acids. Germline V lookup: CDR1 DFQATT, CDR2 SNEGSKA (reference sequence). CDR3 residues: CSVREDRGLGTQFF. The CDR3 region has the DNA TGCAGTGTTAGAGAGGACAGGGGTTTAGGGACGCAGTTCTTC.

This clonotype came up many times. V is TRBV6-1 and J is TRBJ2-7; 10 bases align to TRBD2. V trimming: 4 bases; J trimming: 4 bases; junction bases outside the gene matches: 7. The CDR3 is 15 residues long. CDR1 is MNHNS and CDR2 is SASEGT in the germline V gene. CDR3 nucleotides: TGTGCCAGCAGTGGGGTTTCTAGCGGGAGTTACGAGCAGTACTTC. As protein: CASSGVSSGSYEQYF.

This clonotype was counted ten times or more. The chain couples TRBV12-3 or TRBV12-4 to TRBJ2-1; perhaps TRBD2 as D (5 bases). This CDR3 spans 17 amino acids. The V gene lost 3 bases and the J gene lost 6 bases, with 21 bases spanning the gap. CDR3 sequence: CASSLGIGRVVFNEQFF. The CDR3 nucleotides read TGTGCCAGCAGTTTGGGCATAGGGCGGGTAGTCTTCAATGAGCAGTTCTTC.

This clonotype was observed many times. The chain recombines TRBV2 with TRBJ1-2, with D perhaps TRBD1 (5 bases). Trimming stripped 6 bases from V and 5 bases from J, with 19 bases between. Germline-derived CDR1 and CDR2 are SNHLY and FYNNEI. The CDR3 loop spans 15 amino acids. The CDR3 sequence is CASRDDRSLPYGYTF. As DNA, the CDR3 is TGTGCCAGCAGAGACGACAGAAGTCTTCCTTATGGCTACACCTTC.

This clonotype was observed a handful of times. The gene calls are TRBV27 and TRBJ1-6; D unclear. Per germline, CDR1 MNHEY and CDR2 SMNVEV (reference sequence). The CDR3 runs 15 residues. The germline V and J ends were trimmed by 9 bases and 8 bases, with 20 bases remaining between them. The DNA for the CDR3 is TGTGCCAGTACTTCCGATGACTTGGGCTATTCACCCCTCCACTTT. It codes for CASTSDDLGYSPLHF.

This clonotype has at least ten counts. This chain uses TRBV30 with TRBJ2-3; no firm D call. CDR3 length: 12 amino acids. Germline V lookup: CDR1 GTSNPN, CDR2 SVGIG (reference sequence). The V end lost 4 bases, the J end lost 5 bases, and 10 bases lay between the germline ends. The CDR3 reads CAWTRSEDTQYF. CDR3 bases: TGTGCCTGGACTCGTAGTGAAGATACGCAGTATTTT.

This rearrangement joins TRBV9 to TRBJ1-2, with 11 positions matching TRBD1. This CDR3 spans 14 amino acids. Germline V CDR1 and CDR2: SGDLS, YYNGEE. The V segment lost 4 bases and the J segment 4 bases; nucleotides outside the gene matches: 3. The chain's CDR3 is CASSKGTGGYGYTF. In DNA form, the CDR3 reads TGTGCCAGCAGCAAGGGGACAGGGGGCTATGGCTACACCTTC.

V is TRBV7-3 and J is TRBJ2-1, with D possibly matching TRBD2 (5 bases). The germline V gene encodes CDR1 SGHTA and CDR2 FQGTGA. CDR3 length equals 15 residues. V shed 2 bases and J shed 4 bases, with 12 bases lying between them. The CDR3: CASSLAGGEYNEQFF. The CDR3 DNA sequence: TGTGCCAGCAGCTTAGCGGGCGGCGAATACAATGAGCAGTTCTTC. Together with reference TRBV7-3 and TRBJ2-1, the CDR3 gives the full variable domain: GAGVSQTPSNKVTEKGKYVELRCDPISGHTALYWYRQSLGQGPEFLIYFQGTGAADDSGLPNDRFFAVRPEGSVSTLKIQRTERGDSAVYLCASSLAGGEYNEQFFGPGTRLTVL.

This clonotype was counted a few times. The rearrangement links TRBV12-3 or TRBV12-4 to TRBJ2-7, with TRBD2 identical over 7 bases. The CDR3 consists of 13 residues. V dropped 7 bases and J dropped 11; count of bases not matched to a gene: 14. The CDR3 region is CASNLGGVIWKYF. In nucleotides, the CDR3 is TGTGCCAGCAACCTGGGAGGGGTGATTTGGAAGTACTTC.

Of note for this clonotype: A read error likely explains this, since a far larger clone differs by one base. This chain links TRBV7-9 with TRBJ2-3, with 7 nucleotides matching TRBD2. The ends lost 0 bases at V and 4 bases at J; junction bases unmatched: 13. Germline CDR1 reads SEHNR; CDR2 reads FQNEAQ (reference sequence). The CDR3 contains 18 residues. The CDR3: CASSLAPLLAAAPDTQYF. Here the CDR3 DNA reads TGTGCCAGCAGCTTAGCCCCCTTGCTAGCGGCAGCCCCAGATACGCAGTATTTT.

Ten or more counts support this clonotype. V is TRBV3-1 and J is TRBJ2-1; 7 nucleotides line up with TRBD2. Germline values: CDR1 LGHDT, CDR2 YNNKEL (reference sequence). The CDR3 loop spans 14 amino acids. V lost 6 bases, J lost 4 bases, and 6 bases stayed unmatched. The CDR3 DNA follows: TGTGCCAGCAGTAGACTAGCCTGGTACAATGAGCAGTTCTTC. Translation: CASSRLAWYNEQFF.

The J gene is TRBJ2-5, the V gene TRBV6-1; no firm D call. V shed 11 bases and J shed 5 bases, with 18 bases lying between them. Germline assignment: CDR1 MNHNS and CDR2 SASEGT. This CDR3 region has 13 residues. CDR3 sequence (DNA): TGTGCCGGCACCGCGACCCTCACGGAGACCCAGTACTTC. This translates into CAGTATLTETQYF.

This clonotype was counted many times. V and J are TRBV13 and TRBJ1-1; tentative D call: TRBD1 (6 bases). The CDR3 has 15 residues. Germline-derived CDR1 and CDR2 are PRHDT and FYEKMQ (reference sequence). Trimming removed 7 bases from V and 6 bases from J, with 21 bases in between. CDR3 loop: CASTSSRGGWAEAFF. DNA for the CDR3: TGTGCCAGCACATCATCGAGGGGGGGATGGGCTGAAGCTTTCTTT.

The chain is built from TRBV10-3 and TRBJ1-5; D is possibly TRBD1 (5 bases). This CDR3 is built from 14 residues. The V gene's germline CDR1 is ENHRY and CDR2 SYGVKD. V lost 6 bases and J 2 bases, leaving 11 bases between the germline ends. As DNA, the CDR3 is TGTGCCATCAGGGAGGGGATGGGCAATCAGCCCCAGCATTTT. This translates into CAIREGMGNQPQHF.